This T cell receptor (beta chain) was observed in a study of blood T cell repertoires in COVID-19. Sequencing was performed with immunoSEQ multiplex PCR; in TCRdb, only in-frame clones are kept and a portion is missing. The sample carries approximately 350,000 clones, about 90% recorded once. This CDR3 has 13 residues. Germline V CDR1 and CDR2: MNHEY, SVGEGT. Trimming shortened V by 3 bases and J by 8 bases, and 11 bases separated the two germline ends. The chain recombines TRBV6-2 or TRBV6-3 with TRBJ2-1; D may be TRBD1 (6 bases). This sequence originates from a woman younger than 30 who had recovered from COVID-19. The sequencing sample was made of peripheral blood. The CDR3 nucleotides read TGTGCCAGCAGTTATAGGGACATCGATGAGCAGTTCTTC. This encodes CASSYRDIDEQFF.